This paragraph covers one TCR beta chain sequence. This clonotype was seen a handful of times. The antigen this receptor binds is unknown. No per-base quality is available; no much larger clone lies one base away. This sample is drawn from a study of T cell repertoires in cytomegalovirus infection (dated by TCRdb to between 2017 and 2020). With respect to the entire study: The HLA type of each donor mattered for the analysis, because public TCR beta signatures pointed to carriage of CMV infection along with the matching HLA type.

Sequenced using an Illumina HiSeq 1500. Starting from the raw public reads, TCRdb applied fastp trimming at Q25, assembled clones with MiXCR and retained in-frame beta chains. Every distinct CDR3 protein forms one entry, paired with its most common genes and DNA. The sample table holds fewer than 200,000 distinct CDR3 sequences, of which 9.5% were seen once. Jointly, the top ten make up roughly 4.8% of the sample. Beyond this particular receptor, the publication reports: In both this cohort and an independent roughly 330-donor cohort, the cumulative frequency of public TCR beta family members distinguished carriers of CMV infection plus the relevant HLA type. In the ex vivo response, HLA-C-restricted CMV-specific TCR beta clonotypes were dominant, and in two of eight donors the single most frequent clonotype came from this HLA-C-restricted group.

CDR1 and CDR2 are drawn from the germline V gene: SGHDN, FVKESK. The CDR3 contains 14 residues, cysteine and phenylalanine counted. The kept DNA is CDR3 alone, 42 bases in frame from the first base. V drops 2 bases and J drops 4 bases, leaving 11 bases in between. The sequenced sample consisted of PBMCs. Recombination joined TRBV14 with TRBJ1-1, with an unclear D gene assignment. The receptor was derived from a human donor in good health (CMV status not recorded). Some clones in this sample may be carry-over from other donors' samples. The nucleotide sequence reads as follows: TGTGCCAGCAGCCAATTCTTCCTCGCCACTGAAGCTTTCTTT. It encodes CASSQFFLATEAFF.